Listed below are T cell receptor beta chains from one sample, sequenced in a study of regulatory T cells in long-lasting Graves disease. TCRdb reanalysed the multiplex PCR reads using MiXCR and keeps one entry per CDR3 protein. The data show about 240,000 distinct CDR3 sequences, with 20% to 25% seen just once and 11% to 15% held by the top ten. Sample: peripheral blood mononuclear cells (PBMCs), taken at new diagnosis, from a patient treated with antithyroid drugs. All receptors derive from a female donor with Graves disease. Each CDR3 is given with its conserved first and last residue. D genes are given only for firm matches. Clone sizes are given selectively: once, few, many, or a class where the clone is expanded.

clone_size j_call v_call d_call cdr3_nt cdr3_aa
. TRBJ1-3 TRBV7-6 TRBD1 TGTGCCAGCAGCCGAGGACAGGGGGCTTCTGGAAACACCATATATTTT CASSRGQGASGNTIYF
many TRBJ1-2 TRBV28 . TGTGCCAGCAGTTCCATAAAGACGGAGAATGGCTACACCTTC CASSSIKTENGYTF
. TRBJ2-7 TRBV6-1 TRBD1 TGTGCCAGCACTAGAGACAGGGGAAACTACGAGCAGTACTTC CASTRDRGNYEQYF
few TRBJ2-5 TRBV5-1 . TGCGCCAGCAGCCCGGGACTCCTTAGGGAGACCCAGTACTTC CASSPGLLRETQYF
many TRBJ2-3 TRBV12-3/TRBV12-4 . TGTGCCAGCAAATACAAGCAGAGCACAGATACGCAGTATTTT CASKYKQSTDTQYF
many TRBJ1-6 TRBV20-1 . TGCAGTGCTAGACCCACCGGGACTGTAAATTCACCCCTCCACTTT CSARPTGTVNSPLHF
many TRBJ2-1 TRBV10-3 . TGTGCCACCGGGACCCACGGACGGAATGAGCAGTTCTTC CATGTHGRNEQFF
many TRBJ2-1 TRBV7-9 TRBD2 TGTGCCAGCAGCTTCTCGGGGGGGGCCAATGAGCAGTTCTTC CASSFSGGANEQFF
many TRBJ1-2 TRBV6-2/TRBV6-3 TRBD1 TGTGCCAGCAGGCCCGGACAGGGGGCAAACTATGGCTACACCTTC CASRPGQGANYGYTF
few TRBJ1-2 TRBV6-2/TRBV6-3 . TGTGCCAGCAGTGTATCGGCTTACTATGGCTACACCTTC CASSVSAYYGYTF
many TRBJ2-7 TRBV7-2 TRBD1 TGTGCCAGCAGCTTATCAGGGGGTCTCTACGAGCAGTACTTC CASSLSGGLYEQYF